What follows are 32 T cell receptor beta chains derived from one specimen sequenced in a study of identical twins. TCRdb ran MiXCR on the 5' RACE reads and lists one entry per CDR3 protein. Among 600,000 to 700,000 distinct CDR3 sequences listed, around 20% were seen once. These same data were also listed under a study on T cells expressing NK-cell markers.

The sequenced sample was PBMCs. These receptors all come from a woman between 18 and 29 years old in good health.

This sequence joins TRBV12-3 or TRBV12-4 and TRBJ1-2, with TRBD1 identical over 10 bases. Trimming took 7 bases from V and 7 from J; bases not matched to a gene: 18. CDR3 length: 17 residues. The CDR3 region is CASTLPSGQGFLGGYTF. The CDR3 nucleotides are TGTGCCAGCACCTTACCGTCGGGACAGGGGTTTCTTGGTGGCTACACCTTC.

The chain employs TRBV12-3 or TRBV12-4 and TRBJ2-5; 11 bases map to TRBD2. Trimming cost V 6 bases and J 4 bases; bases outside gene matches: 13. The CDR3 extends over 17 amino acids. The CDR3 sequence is CASRVLAGGDSRETQYF. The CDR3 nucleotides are TGTGCCAGCAGAGTCCTAGCGGGAGGCGATAGTAGAGAGACCCAGTACTTC.

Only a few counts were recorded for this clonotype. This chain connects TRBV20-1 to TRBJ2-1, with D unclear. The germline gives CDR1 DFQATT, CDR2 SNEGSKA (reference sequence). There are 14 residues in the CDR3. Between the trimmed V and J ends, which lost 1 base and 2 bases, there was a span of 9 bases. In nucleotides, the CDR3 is TGCAGTGCTAGAGTAGGGATTACCTACAATGAGCAGTTCTTC. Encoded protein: CSARVGITYNEQFF.

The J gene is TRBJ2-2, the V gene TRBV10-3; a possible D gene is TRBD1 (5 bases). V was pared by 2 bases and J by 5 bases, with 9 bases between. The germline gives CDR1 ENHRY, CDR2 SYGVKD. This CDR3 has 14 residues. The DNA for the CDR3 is TGTGCCATCAGTGAGAAGGCAGGGACCGGGGAGCTGTTTTTT. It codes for CAISEKAGTGELFF.

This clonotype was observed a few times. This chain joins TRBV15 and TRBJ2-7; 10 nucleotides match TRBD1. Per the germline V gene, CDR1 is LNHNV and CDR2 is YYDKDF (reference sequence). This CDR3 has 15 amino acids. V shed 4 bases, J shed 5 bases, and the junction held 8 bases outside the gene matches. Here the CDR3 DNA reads TGTGCCACCAGCACAACGACAGGGGGCTTCGACGAGCAGTACTTC. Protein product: CATSTTTGGFDEQYF.

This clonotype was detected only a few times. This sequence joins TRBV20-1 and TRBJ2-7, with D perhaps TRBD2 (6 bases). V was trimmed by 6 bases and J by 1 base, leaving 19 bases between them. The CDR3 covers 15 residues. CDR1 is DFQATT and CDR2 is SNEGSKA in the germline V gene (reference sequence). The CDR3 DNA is TGCAGTGCCCTGGTCTCGTGGGGGGAATCCTACGAGCAGTACTTC. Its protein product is CSALVSWGESYEQYF.

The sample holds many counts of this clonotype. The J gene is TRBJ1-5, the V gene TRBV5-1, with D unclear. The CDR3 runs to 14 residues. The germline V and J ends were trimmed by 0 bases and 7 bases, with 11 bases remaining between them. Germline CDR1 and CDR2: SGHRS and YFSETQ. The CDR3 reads CASSLAVGDQPQHF. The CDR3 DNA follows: TGCGCCAGCAGCTTGGCCGTGGGAGACCAGCCCCAGCATTTT.

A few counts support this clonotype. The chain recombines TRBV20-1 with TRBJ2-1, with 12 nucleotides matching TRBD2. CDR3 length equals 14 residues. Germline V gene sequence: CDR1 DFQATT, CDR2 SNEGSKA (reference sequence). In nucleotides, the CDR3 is TGCAGCCAGGCGGCTAGCGGGAGGGGGAATGAGCAGTTCTTC. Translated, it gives CSQAASGRGNEQFF.

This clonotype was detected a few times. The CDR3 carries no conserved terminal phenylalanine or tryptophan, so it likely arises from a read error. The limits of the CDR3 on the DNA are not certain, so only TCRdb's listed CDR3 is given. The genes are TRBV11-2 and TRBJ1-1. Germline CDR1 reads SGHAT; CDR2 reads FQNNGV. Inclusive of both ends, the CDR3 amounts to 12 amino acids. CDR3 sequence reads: CASSLDGTSLTS.

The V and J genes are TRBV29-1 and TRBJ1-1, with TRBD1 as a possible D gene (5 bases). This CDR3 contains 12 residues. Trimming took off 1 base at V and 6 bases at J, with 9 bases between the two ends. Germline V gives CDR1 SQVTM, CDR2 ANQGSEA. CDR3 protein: CSVEGTGPEAFF. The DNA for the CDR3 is TGCAGCGTTGAAGGAACAGGACCTGAAGCTTTCTTT.

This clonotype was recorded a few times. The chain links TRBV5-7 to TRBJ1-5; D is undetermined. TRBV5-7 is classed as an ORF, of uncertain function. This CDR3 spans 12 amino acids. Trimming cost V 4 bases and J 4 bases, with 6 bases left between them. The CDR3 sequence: CASSVNNQPQHF. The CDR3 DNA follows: TGTGCCAGCAGCGTCAATAATCAGCCCCAGCATTTT.

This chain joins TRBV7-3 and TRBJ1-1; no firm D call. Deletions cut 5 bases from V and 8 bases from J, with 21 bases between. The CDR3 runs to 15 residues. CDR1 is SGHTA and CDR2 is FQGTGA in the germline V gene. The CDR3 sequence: CASSRTGLLGPEAFF. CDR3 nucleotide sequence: TGTGCCAGCAGCAGAACCGGGCTTCTAGGCCCCGAAGCTTTCTTT.

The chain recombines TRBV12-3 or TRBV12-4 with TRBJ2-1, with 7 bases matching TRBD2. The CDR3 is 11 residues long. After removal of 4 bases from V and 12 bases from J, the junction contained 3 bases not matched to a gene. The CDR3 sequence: CASSSSGSQFF. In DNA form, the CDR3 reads TGTGCCAGCAGTTCTAGCGGTTCGCAGTTCTTC.

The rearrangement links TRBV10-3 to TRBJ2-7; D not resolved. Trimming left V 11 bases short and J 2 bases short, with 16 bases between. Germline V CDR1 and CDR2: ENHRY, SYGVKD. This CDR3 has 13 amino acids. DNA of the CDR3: TGTGCCGTTCAAACGGACCCTACCTACGAGCAGTACTTC. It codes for CAVQTDPTYEQYF.

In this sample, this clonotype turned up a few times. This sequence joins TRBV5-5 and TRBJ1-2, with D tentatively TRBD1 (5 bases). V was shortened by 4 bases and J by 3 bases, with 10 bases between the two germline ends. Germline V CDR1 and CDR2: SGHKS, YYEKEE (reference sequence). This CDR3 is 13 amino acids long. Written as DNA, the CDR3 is TGTGCCAGCAGCGGGGGGACCGACTATGGCTACACCTTC. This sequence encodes CASSGGTDYGYTF.

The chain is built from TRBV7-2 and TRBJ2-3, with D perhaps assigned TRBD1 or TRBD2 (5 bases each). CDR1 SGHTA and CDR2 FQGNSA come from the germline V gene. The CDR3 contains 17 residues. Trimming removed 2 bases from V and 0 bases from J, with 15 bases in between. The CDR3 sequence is CASSLWGVGTSTDTQYF. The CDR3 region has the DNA TGTGCCAGCAGCTTATGGGGAGTCGGGACCAGCACAGATACGCAGTATTTT.

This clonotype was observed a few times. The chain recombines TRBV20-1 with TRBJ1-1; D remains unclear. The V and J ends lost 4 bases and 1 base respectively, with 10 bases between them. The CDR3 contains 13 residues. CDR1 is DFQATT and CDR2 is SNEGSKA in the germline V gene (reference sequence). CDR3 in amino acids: CSAIPHPNTEAFF. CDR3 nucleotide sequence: TGCAGTGCTATCCCCCACCCGAACACTGAAGCTTTCTTT.

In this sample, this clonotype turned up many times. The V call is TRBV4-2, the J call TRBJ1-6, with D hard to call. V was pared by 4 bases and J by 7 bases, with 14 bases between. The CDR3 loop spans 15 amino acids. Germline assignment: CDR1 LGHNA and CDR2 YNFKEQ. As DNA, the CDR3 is TGTGCCAGCAGCCGCCGGGGAATAGGAAATTCACCCCTCCACTTT. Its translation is CASSRRGIGNSPLHF.

The CDR3 DNA reads TGCAGTGCTAGCTTGCTAGCGGGTGAGGCTAGCACAGATACGCAGTATTTT. This gives the protein CSASLLAGEASTDTQYF. V gene TRBV20-1 combines with J gene TRBJ2-3, with 8 bases lining up with TRBD2. J gave up 0 bases and V 3 bases, and 11 bases lay outside the gene matches. The CDR3 spans 17 residues. In germline, CDR1 is DFQATT, CDR2 SNEGSKA (reference sequence).

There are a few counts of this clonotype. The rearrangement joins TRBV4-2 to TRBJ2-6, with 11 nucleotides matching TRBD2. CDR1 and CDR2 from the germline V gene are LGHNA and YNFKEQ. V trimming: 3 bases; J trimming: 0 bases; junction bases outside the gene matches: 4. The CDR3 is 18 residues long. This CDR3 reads CASSQEGLAVSGANVLTF. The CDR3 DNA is TGTGCCAGCAGCCAGGAGGGACTAGCGGTCTCTGGGGCCAACGTCCTGACTTTC.

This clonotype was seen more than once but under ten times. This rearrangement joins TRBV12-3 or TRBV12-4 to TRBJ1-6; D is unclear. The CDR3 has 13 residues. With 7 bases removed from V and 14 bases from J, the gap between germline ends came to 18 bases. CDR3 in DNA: TGTGCCAGCACTCCCGCGGGGTTACTGACCCTCCACTTT. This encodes CASTPAGLLTLHF.

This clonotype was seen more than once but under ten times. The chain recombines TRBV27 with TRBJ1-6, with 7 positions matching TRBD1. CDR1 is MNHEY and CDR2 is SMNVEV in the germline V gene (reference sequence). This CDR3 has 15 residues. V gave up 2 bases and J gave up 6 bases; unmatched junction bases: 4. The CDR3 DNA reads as TGTGCCAGCAGTTTACGGGGACAGTCTAATTCACCCCTCCACTTT. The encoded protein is CASSLRGQSNSPLHF.

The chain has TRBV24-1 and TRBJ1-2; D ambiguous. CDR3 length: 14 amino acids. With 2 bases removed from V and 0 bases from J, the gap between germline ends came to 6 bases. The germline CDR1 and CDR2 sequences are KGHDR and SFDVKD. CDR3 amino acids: CATSDSRANYGYTF. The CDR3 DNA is TGTGCCACCAGTGATTCTCGTGCTAACTATGGCTACACCTTC.

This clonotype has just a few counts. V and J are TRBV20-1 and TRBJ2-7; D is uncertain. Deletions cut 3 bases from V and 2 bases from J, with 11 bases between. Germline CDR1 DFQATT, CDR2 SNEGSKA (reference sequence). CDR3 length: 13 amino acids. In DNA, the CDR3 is TGCAGTGCTAGGGCGCAGAGGCCCTACGAGCAGTACTTC. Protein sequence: CSARAQRPYEQYF.

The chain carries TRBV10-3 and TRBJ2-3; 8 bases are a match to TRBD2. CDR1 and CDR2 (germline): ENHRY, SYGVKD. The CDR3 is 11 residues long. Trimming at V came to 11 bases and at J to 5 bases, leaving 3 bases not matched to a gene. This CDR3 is CAGRGGDTQYF. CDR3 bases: TGTGCCGGCCGGGGGGGAGATACGCAGTATTTT.

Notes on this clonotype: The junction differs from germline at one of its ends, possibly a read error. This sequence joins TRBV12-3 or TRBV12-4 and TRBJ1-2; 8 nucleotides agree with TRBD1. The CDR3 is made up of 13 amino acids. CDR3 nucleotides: TGTGGCAGCAGCCCAGGACAGGGATCCGGTTGCACCTTC. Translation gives CGSSPGQGSGCTF.

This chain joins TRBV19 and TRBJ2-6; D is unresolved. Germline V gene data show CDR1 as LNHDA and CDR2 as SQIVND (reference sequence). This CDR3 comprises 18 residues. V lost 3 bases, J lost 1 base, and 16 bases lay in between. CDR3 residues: CASSIFPPEASGANVLTF. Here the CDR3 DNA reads TGTGCCAGTAGTATTTTCCCCCCCGAGGCGTCTGGGGCCAACGTCCTGACTTTC.

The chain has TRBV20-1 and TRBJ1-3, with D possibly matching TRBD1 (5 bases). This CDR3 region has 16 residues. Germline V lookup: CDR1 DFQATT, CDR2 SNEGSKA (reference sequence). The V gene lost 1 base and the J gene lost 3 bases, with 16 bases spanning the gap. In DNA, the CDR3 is TGCAGTGCTAGAGGAGGAGGGCAGGGTGGTGGAAACACCATATATTTT. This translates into CSARGGGQGGGNTIYF.

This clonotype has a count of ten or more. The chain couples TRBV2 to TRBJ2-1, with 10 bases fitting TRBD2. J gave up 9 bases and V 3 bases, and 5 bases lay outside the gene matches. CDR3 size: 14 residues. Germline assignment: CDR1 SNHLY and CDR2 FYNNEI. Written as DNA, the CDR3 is TGTGCCAGCAGTGAGGGGACTAGCGTTGCTGAGCAGTTCTTC. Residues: CASSEGTSVAEQFF.

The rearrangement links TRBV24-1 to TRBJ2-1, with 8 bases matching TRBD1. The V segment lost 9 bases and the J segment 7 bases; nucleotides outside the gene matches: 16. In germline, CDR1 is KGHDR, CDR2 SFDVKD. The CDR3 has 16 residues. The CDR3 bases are TGTGCCACCTCGCCCCATTGGACAGGGAATAGGAATGAGCAGTTCTTC. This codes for CATSPHWTGNRNEQFF.

This chain's CDR3 is CASSLGTGLIYEQYF. The CDR3 bases are TGTGCCAGCAGTTTAGGGACAGGTTTGATCTACGAGCAGTACTTC. V gene TRBV6-5 combines with J gene TRBJ2-7; 8 bases are shared with TRBD1. Germline loops: CDR1 MNHEY, CDR2 SVGAGI. The CDR3 covers 15 residues. The ends lost 4 bases at V and 3 bases at J; junction bases unmatched: 8.

Written as DNA, the CDR3 is TGTGCCAGCAGCGGTACAGGGTCTAGCACAGATACGCAGTATTTT. Encoded protein: CASSGTGSSTDTQYF. The rearrangement uses TRBV6-1 and TRBJ2-3; the D gene is possibly TRBD1 (6 bases). Germline V CDR1 and CDR2: MNHNS, SASEGT. CDR3 length: 15 residues. V lost 6 bases to trimming and J lost 0 bases, with 13 bases between them.